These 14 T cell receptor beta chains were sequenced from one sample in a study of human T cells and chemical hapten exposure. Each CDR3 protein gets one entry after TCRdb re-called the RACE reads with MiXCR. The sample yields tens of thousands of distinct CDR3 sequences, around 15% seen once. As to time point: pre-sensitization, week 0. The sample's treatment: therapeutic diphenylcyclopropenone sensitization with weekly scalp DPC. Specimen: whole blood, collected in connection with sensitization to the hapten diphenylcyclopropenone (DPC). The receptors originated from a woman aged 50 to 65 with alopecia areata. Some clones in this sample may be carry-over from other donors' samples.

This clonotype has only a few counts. Here the CDR3 reads CASSLMAGSYNEQFF. The CDR3 DNA reads TGTGCCAGCAGCTTAATGGCGGGCTCCTACAATGAGCAGTTCTTC. V usage is TRBV7-6 and J usage is TRBJ2-1; TRBD2 is a possible D gene (5 bases). CDR3 length: 15 residues. The germline CDR1 and CDR2 sequences are SGHVS and FNYEAQ. The germline V and J ends were trimmed by 2 bases and 0 bases, with 8 bases remaining between them.

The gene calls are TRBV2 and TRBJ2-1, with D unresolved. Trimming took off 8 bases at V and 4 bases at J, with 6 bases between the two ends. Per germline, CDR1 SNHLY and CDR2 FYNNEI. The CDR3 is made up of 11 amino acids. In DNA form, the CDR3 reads TGTGCCAGCGGCCAATACAATGAGCAGTTCTTC. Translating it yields CASGQYNEQFF. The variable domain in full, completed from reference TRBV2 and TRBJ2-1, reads EPEVTQTPSHQVTQMGQEVILRCVPISNHLYFYWYRQILGQKVEFLVSFYNNEISEKSEIFDDQFSVERPDGSNFTLKIRSTKLEDSAMYFCASGQYNEQFFGPGTRLTVL.

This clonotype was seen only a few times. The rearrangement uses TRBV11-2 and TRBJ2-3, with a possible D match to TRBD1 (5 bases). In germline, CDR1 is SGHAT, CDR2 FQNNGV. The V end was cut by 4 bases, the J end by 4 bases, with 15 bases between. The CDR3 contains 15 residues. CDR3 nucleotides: TGTGCCAGCAGCTCACAGGTCAAGTTCCCAGATACGCAGTATTTT. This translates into CASSSQVKFPDTQYF.

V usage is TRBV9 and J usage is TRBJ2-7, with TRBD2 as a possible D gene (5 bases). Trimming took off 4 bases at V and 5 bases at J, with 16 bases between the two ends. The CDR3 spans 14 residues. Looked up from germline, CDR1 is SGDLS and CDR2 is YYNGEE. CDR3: CASSPGLTSHEQYF. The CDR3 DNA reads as TGTGCCAGCAGCCCAGGACTGACGTCACACGAGCAGTACTTC.

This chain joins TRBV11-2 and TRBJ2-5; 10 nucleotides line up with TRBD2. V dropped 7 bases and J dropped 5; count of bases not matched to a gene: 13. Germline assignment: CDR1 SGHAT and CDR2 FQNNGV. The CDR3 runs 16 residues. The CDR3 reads CASTLRLAGFKETQYF. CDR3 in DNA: TGTGCCAGCACCCTCCGACTAGCGGGTTTTAAGGAGACCCAGTACTTC.

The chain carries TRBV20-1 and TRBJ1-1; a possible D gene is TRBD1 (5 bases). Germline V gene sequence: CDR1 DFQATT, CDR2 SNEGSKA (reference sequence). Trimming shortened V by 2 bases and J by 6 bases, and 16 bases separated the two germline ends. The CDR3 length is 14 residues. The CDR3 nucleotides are TGCAGTGCTAGATCCCACGGGGCGCGAGCTGAAGCTTTCTTT. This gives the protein CSARSHGARAEAFF.

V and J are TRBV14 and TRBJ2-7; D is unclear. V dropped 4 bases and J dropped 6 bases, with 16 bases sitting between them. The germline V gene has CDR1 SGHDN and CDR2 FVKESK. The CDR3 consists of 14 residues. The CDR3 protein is CASSPLLWGAEQYF. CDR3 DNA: TGTGCCAGCAGCCCCCTTCTCTGGGGTGCCGAGCAGTACTTC. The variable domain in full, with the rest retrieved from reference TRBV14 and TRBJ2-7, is EAGVTQFPSHSVIEKGQTVTLRCDPISGHDNLYWYRRVMGKEIKFLLHFVKESKQDESGMPNNRFLAERTGGTYSTLKVQPAELEDSGVYFCASSPLLWGAEQYFGPGTRLTVT.

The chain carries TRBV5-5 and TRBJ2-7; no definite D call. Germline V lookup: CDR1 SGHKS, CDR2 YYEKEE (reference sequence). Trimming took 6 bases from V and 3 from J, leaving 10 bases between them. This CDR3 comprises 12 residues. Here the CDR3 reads CASNQVSYEQYF. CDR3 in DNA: TGTGCCAGCAACCAAGTAAGCTACGAGCAGTACTTC.

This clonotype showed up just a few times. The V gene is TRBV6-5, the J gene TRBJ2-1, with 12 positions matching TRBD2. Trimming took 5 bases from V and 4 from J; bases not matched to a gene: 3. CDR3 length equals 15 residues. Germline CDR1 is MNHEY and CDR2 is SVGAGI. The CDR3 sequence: CASSEGTSGYNEQFF. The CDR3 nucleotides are TGTGCCAGCAGTGAGGGGACTAGCGGGTACAATGAGCAGTTCTTC.

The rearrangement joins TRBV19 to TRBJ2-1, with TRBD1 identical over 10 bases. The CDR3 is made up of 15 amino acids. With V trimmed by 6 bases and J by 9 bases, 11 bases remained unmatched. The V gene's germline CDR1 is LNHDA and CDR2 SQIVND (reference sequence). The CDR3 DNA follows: TGTGCCAGTAGCACCGCCGGGACAGGGGCCCGTGAGCAGTTCTTC. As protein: CASSTAGTGAREQFF.

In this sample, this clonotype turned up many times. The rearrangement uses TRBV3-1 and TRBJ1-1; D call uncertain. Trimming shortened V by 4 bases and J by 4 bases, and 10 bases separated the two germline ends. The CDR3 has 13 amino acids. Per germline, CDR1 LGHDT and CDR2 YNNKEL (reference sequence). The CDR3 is CASSLLVTTEAFF. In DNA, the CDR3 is TGTGCCAGCAGCCTCCTCGTTACCACTGAAGCTTTCTTT.

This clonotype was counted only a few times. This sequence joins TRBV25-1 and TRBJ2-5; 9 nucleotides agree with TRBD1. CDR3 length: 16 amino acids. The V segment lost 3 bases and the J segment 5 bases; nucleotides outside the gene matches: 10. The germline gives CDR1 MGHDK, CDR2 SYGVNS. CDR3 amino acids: CASSDSRTGGEETQYF. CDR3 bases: TGTGCCAGCAGTGACTCTCGTACAGGGGGCGAGGAGACCCAGTACTTC.

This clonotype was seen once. CDR3 sequence reads: CAWSTNYGYTF. The CDR3 nucleotides read TGTGCCTGGAGTACGAACTATGGCTACACCTTC. V usage is TRBV30 and J usage is TRBJ1-2; D ambiguous. The CDR3 has 11 amino acids. V lost 2 bases, J lost 2 bases, and 3 bases lay in between. From germline, CDR1 is GTSNPN and CDR2 SVGIG (reference sequence).

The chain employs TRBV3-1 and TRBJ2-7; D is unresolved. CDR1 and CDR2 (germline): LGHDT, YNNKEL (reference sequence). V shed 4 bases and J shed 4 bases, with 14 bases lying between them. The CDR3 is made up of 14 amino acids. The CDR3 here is CASSPPFVTYEQYF. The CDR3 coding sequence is TGTGCCAGCAGCCCCCCGTTCGTTACATACGAGCAGTACTTC.